This T cell receptor (beta chain) was recorded in a study of blood T cell repertoires in COVID-19. How the authors handled the data: Amplification of reference gene primers was used by the study to estimate nucleated cell counts. Only in-frame clones appear in the TCRdb table, and some are missing; sequencing was by immunoSEQ multiplex PCR. That table supplies the V and J calls and clone size; D and trimming were determined from the DNA. This table holds about 200,000 clones, 85% to 90% found once. Participant age was roughly 18 to 89 years, and participants resided in fewer than 25 US areas. CDR1 and CDR2 from the germline V gene are ENHRY and SYGVKD. J lost 8 bases, V lost 0 bases, and 11 bases had no gene match. The CDR3 has 16 amino acids.

The chain joins TRBV10-3 to TRBJ2-3; 7 nucleotides align to TRBD2. The clonotype comes from a woman aged 35 to 49 with acute COVID-19. Sequences were obtained from PBMCs or T cells enriched from blood (not recorded which). CDR3 sequence: CAISESPGGRLVTQYF. The CDR3, as DNA: TGTGCCATCAGTGAGTCTCCGGGAGGCCGGCTTGTTACGCAGTATTTT.